Described below is a single T cell receptor beta chain sequence and its context. No antigen is known for it. No much larger clone exists at a distance of one base, and base qualities are not known. The data are from a study of T cell responses to AZD1222 COVID-19 vaccine (dated by TCRdb to the early 2020s). Concerning the study at large: AZD1222 recipients whose second dose came at about 4 weeks and those whose second dose came at about 12 weeks were combined into one group, since spike-specific TCR depth and breadth did not differ between the two schedules. TCR sequencing covered 230 or so trial participants: 200 to 210 given two doses of AZD1222 and approximately 25 given two doses of MenACWY control vaccine. Trial participants were enrolled by age into subgroups of 18-55, 56-69 and 70-plus years, and around 150, 28 and 57 TCR-sequenced participants, respectively, were included in these subgroups.

The time point label, as the study defines it: baseline before first vaccination. Samples from vaccinated people were obtained from the UK trials COV001 and COV002, which included a single-blind randomized controlled phase 2/3 trial of AZD1222 (ChAdOx1 nCoV-19) in healthy adults. Trial participant PBMC samples were collected at day 0 and day 28 after the second dose for TCRbeta chain sequencing. Broader findings and caveats from the paper: In the small 56-69-year group, the increase in depth fell short of significance, most likely because of low power. No day 14 peak-response samples were available, so repertoires were characterized only after the peak T cell response. Nearly half of unique spike-specific TCRs reportedly recognized epitopes outside regions mutated in the B.1.351 and B.1.1.7 variants. Participants were mostly white British and included more females than males, and it was suggested by the authors that clonal diversity may have been underestimated. After two AZD1222 doses, spike-specific TCR breadth and depth were significantly higher than at day 0 and than in MenACWY recipients. The whole spike protein was spanned by vaccine-associated CD4 TCRs, and dominant responses were seen in regions 160-218 and 743-854. Conclusions about previously exposed vaccinees are limited, since just 6 or 7 AZD1222 recipients were seropositive for SARS-CoV-2 at baseline.

V is shortened by 3 bases, J by 4 bases, and the region joining them spans 12 bases. The germline V gene encodes CDR1 DFQATT and CDR2 SNEGSKA (reference sequence). The CDR3 starts with the cysteine, ends with the phenylalanine, and has 13 residues. Only the CDR3 DNA is retained, 39 bases long and in frame from the first base. The CDR3 regions of human TCRbeta chains were subjected to immunosequencing. The original methods were these. Repertoire TCRs were checked for matches against a reference library of SARS-CoV-2-specific TCRs that had been generated using the MIRA antigen-specificity platform. Breadth meant the fraction of unique TCRs that were SARS-CoV-2-associated, whereas depth meant the fraction of total T cells that were SARS-CoV-2-associated. Each spike-specific TCR was assigned to its reactive spike region and to a CD4 or CD8 class using the MIRA data. Log10-transformed breadth and depth values were compared by one-way ANOVA with Sidak's multiple comparisons tests. Imported from immuneACCESS, the table was reduced by TCRdb to in-frame sequences with V and J called. These copies leave out some clones; in studies compared against another copy, an unresolved V gene accounts for under half, and the cause of the remainder is not known. Clone size and V and J calls were adopted from that table, with D and trimming inferred from the DNA. Within this sample are fewer than 150,000 clones, with over 85% of them counted one time only. The biggest ten clones account for about 1% of the sample.

The receptor's source is an adult in good health. The V and J segments used are TRBV20-1 and TRBJ1-1; a tentative D match to TRBD1 spans 6 bases. Material: peripheral blood, obtained on day 0 of AZD1222 vaccination. Here the CDR3 is given as CSASSGASTEAFF. At the DNA level, the sequence is TGCAGTGCTAGTTCAGGGGCCTCCACTGAAGCTTTCTTT.